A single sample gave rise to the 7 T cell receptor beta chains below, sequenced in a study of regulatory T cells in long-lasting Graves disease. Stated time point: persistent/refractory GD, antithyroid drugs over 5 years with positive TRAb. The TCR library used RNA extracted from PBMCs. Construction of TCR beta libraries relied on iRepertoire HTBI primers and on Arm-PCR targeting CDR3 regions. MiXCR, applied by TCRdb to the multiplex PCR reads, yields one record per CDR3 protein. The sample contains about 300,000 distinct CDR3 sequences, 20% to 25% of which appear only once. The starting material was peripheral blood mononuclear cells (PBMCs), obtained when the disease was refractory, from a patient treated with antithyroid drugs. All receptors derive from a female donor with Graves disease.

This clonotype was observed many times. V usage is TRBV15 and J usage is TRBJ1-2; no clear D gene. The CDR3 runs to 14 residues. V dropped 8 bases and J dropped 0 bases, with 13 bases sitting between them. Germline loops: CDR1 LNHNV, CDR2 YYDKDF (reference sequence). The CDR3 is CATGGPPANYGYTF. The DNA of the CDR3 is TGTGCCACCGGCGGGCCACCCGCTAACTATGGCTACACCTTC.

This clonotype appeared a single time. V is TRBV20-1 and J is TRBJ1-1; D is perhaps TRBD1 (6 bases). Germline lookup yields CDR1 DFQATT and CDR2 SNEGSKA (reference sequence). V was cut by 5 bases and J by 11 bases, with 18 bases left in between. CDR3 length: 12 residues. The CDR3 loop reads CSAPTLERGAFF. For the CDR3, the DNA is TGCAGTGCTCCCACCCTCGAGAGGGGGGCTTTCTTT.

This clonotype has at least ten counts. The CDR3 protein is CASSRYERGAYEQYF. CDR3 coding DNA: TGTGCCAGCAGCCGCTATGAGCGGGGAGCCTACGAGCAGTACTTC. V usage is TRBV14 and J usage is TRBJ2-7, with 7 bases matching TRBD2. J lost 2 bases, V lost 4 bases, and 8 bases had no gene match. This CDR3 is built from 15 residues. Per germline, CDR1 SGHDN and CDR2 FVKESK.

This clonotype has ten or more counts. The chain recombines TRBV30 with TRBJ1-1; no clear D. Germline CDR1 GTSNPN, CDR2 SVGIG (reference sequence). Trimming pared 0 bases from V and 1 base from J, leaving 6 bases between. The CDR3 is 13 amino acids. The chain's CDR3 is CAWSVQRNTEAFF. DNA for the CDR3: TGTGCCTGGAGTGTACAGAGGAACACTGAAGCTTTCTTT.

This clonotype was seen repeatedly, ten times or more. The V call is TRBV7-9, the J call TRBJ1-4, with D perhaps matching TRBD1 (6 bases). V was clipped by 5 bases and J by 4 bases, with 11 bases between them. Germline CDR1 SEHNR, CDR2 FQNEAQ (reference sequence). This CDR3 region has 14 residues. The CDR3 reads CASSRQVLNEKLFF. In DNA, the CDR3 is TGTGCCAGCAGCCGACAGGTCCTTAATGAAAAACTGTTTTTT.

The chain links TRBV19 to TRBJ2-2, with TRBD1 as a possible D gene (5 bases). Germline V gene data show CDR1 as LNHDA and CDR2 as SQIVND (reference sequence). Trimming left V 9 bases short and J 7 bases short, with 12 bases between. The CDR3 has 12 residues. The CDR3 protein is CASLTVDGELFF. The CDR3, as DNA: TGTGCCAGCTTGACAGTGGACGGGGAGCTGTTTTTT.

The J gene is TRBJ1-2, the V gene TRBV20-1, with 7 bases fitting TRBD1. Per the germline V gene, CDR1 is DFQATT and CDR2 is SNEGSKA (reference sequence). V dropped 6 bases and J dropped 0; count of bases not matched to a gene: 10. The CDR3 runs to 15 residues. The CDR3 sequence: CSATTPGTANYGYTF. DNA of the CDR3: TGCAGTGCAACGACACCCGGGACAGCTAACTATGGCTACACCTTC.